This record concerns one T cell receptor beta chain sequence. Clones were read by immunoSEQ multiplex PCR, and TCRdb kept only the in-frame ones, dropping some. The data show some 80,000 clones, with more than 70% seen just once and more than 0.8% held by the top ten. The record originates from a study of T cell changes during pregnancy in multiple sclerosis. This clonotype was obtained from a female donor in good health, enrolled as a control in a pregnancy study. The source material was peripheral blood, sampled in the first trimester of pregnancy.

CDR3 amino acids: CASSLADRGMAEAFF. The CDR3 DNA sequence: TGTGCCAGCAGCTTAGCGGACAGGGGGATGGCTGAAGCTTTCTTT. The J gene is TRBJ1-1, the V gene TRBV7-9; 10 bases are shared with TRBD1. The CDR3 is 15 residues long. Germline-derived CDR1 and CDR2 are SEHNR and FQNEAQ (reference sequence). Trimming cost V 0 bases and J 6 bases; bases outside gene matches: 4.